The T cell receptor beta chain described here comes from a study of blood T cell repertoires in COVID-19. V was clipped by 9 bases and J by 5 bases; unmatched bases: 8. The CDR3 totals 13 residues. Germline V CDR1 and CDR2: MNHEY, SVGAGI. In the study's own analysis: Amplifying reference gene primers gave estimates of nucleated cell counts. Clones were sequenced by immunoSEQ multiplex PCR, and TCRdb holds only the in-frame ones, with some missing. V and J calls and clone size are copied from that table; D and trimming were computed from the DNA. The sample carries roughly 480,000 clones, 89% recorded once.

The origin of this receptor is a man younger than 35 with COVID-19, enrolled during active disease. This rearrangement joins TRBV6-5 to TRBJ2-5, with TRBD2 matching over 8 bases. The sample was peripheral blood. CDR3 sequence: CASRPPGGETQYF. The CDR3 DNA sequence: TGTGCCAGTCGGCCCCCGGGAGGGGAGACCCAGTACTTC.